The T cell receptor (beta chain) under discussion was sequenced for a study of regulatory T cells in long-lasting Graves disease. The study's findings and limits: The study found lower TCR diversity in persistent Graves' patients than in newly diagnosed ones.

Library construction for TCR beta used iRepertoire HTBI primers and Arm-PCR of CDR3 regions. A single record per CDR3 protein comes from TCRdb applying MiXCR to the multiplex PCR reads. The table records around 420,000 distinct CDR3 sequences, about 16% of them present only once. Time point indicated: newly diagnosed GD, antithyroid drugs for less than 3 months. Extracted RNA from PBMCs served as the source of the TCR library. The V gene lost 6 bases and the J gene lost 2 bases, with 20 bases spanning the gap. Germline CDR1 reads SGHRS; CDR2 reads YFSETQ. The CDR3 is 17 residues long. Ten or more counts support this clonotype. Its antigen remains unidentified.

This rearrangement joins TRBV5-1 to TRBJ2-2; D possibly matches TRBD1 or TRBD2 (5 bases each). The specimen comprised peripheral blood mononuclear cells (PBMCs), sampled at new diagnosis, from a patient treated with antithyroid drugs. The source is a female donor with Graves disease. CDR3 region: CASTGGQIVYNTGELFF. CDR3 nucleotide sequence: TGCGCCAGCACCGGAGGACAAATAGTCTATAACACCGGGGAGCTGTTTTTT. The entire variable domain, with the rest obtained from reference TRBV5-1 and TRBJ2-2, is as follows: KAGVTQTPRYLIKTRGQQVTLSCSPISGHRSVSWYQQTPGQGLQFLFEYFSETQRNKGNFPGRFSGRQFSNSRSEMNVSTLELGDSALYLCASTGGQIVYNTGELFFGEGSRLTVL.